Detailed here is one T cell receptor (beta chain). The table lists this clonotype with many counts. This receptor's antigen is unknown. It has no much larger one-base neighbor in the sample; base qualities were not kept. These data are taken from a study of glioma-infiltrating T cells (dated by TCRdb to the mid-2010s). Study-wide context: The study sequenced TCR alpha- and beta-chain repertoires from glioma tissue, from non-neoplastic brain tissue and from matched peripheral blood mononuclear cells. Each tissue-infiltrating repertoire was compared with the same patient's peripheral blood repertoire to measure divergence between tissue and blood T-cell populations. Three low-grade glioma patients, roughly eight primary glioblastoma patients, and three non-glioma patients who contributed non-neoplastic brain tissue made up the paired cohort. The paper's findings and limits, for the study overall: Group comparisons were based on small numbers of patients: three non-neoplastic, three low-grade glioma and eight glioblastoma patients. Very few CDR3 sequences were shared between tissue and blood, attributed to high CDR3 diversity and limited sampling. VJ-independent divergence between tissue and blood was found to be below expectation in non-neoplastic patients but above expectation in all gliomas, particularly low-grade gliomas.

TCR alpha and beta CDR3 regions were amplified with the iRepertoire nested amplicon-rescue multiplex PCR (arm-PCR) platform from RNA. The input for one-step reverse transcription and amplification was roughly 100-450 ng of either tissue mRNA or PBMC total RNA. After bead purification, a secondary multiplex PCR added Illumina adapters, and libraries were gel-purified between 200 and 400 bp. The libraries contained internal 6-nucleotide barcodes that were used for demultiplexing. Sequencing of libraries was performed on an Illumina MiSeq with 2x220 or 2x250 nucleotide paired-end reads. The original pipeline was this. Paired reads were merged using FLASH 1.2.11 and were aligned to the GRCh37 human genome using BWA-MEM, after which TRA and TRB reads were extracted. For V and J assignment, an IMGT-derived reference of cassette sequences and CDR3 motifs that included pseudogenes was used. Three-frame translation of reads was performed, and productive CDR3s were defined as those with a C...FGXG motif and no stop codons. Unique combinations of V-J cassette pair and CDR3 amino acid sequence were defined as clonotypes. Reads were filtered by Hamming distance, with the threshold set by the sequence error rate of each sample in mapped regions. The public sequencing data were trimmed at Q25 with fastp and processed into clonotypes with MiXCR by TCRdb, which kept only in-frame beta chains. Each record represents a unique CDR3 protein, reported with the most common genes and DNA among its rows. What appears here as the V and J calls and clone size reflects TCRdb's work, not the paper's. Present in this sample are about 180,000 distinct CDR3 sequences, around 42% of which were seen just once. The top ten hold roughly 5.2% of the sample.

The CDR3 numbers 15 residues from cysteine through phenylalanine. This entry keeps only the CDR3 DNA: 45 bases, framed from base 1. The germline V gene yields MNHNS for CDR1 and SASEGT for CDR2. Deletion took 7 bases off V and 6 bases off J, with a span of 18 bases between the germline ends. This sequence uses TRBV6-1 and TRBJ2-2; the D gene is perhaps TRBD2, on 6 matching bases. The receptor's source is a human donor with low-grade glioma or glioblastoma, undergoing nonglioma brain surgery, or in good health (not recorded which). Sequencing input: glioma tissue, nonneoplastic brain tissue, or PBMCs (not recorded which). The CDR3 protein: CASTPTRSSAGELFF. The DNA reads as follows: TGTGCCAGCACCCCGACTAGGTCGAGCGCCGGGGAGCTGTTTTTT.